This T cell receptor beta chain was recovered during a study of blood T cell repertoires in COVID-19. Study summary: Sites in the United States, Italy and Spain provided acute and convalescent COVID-19 samples. In each case, the material was cDNA or gDNA derived from T cells, B-cell-depleted T cells, or PBMCs.

TCRdb's copy holds only in-frame clones and misses some; the assay was immunoSEQ multiplex PCR. The repertoire holds around 260,000 clones, 80% to 90% seen once, with approximately 1.5% in the top ten. This CDR3 region has 14 residues. With 3 bases clipped from V and 9 bases from J, the junction kept 5 bases outside the gene matches. Germline CDR1 SGDLS, CDR2 YYNGEE. Sequenced sample: peripheral blood. This receptor was obtained from a woman aged 40-49 years who had recovered from COVID-19. This sequence joins TRBV9 and TRBJ2-4; TRBD1 agrees at 11 bases. This CDR3 reads CASSGGQGAAIQYF. The CDR3 nucleotides are TGTGCCAGCAGCGGTGGACAGGGGGCTGCCATTCAGTACTTC.